A selection of T cell receptor beta chains follows, all from one sample in a study of T cells in localized non-small cell lung cancer. TCRdb's table, derived via immunoSEQ multiplex PCR, lists solely in-frame clones and lacks some. The sample lists roughly 50,000 clones; roughly four fifths were seen once. The source material was peripheral blood, sampled before any cancer treatment. The receptors were sampled from a female donor aged 60 or older with stage II squamous cell lung carcinoma. The CDR3 runs from the conserved cysteine through the conserved F or W. Each record gives: clone size, V gene, D gene, J gene, CDR3 DNA, CDR3 protein. The D gene is left open where the match is weak. Only some rows state a clone size, as once, few, many or a class for expanded clones.

abundance: .
v_gene: TRBV6-6
d_gene: TRBD1
j_gene: TRBJ1-1
CDR3nt: TGTGCCAGCAGGAAAACAGGGGACACTGAAGCTTTCTTT
CDR3aa: CASRKTGDTEAFF

abundance: .
v_gene: TRBV5-6
d_gene: TRBD1
j_gene: TRBJ1-6
CDR3nt: TGTGCCAGCAGCGCCCGGGACAGGGTCCTTTCACCCCTCCACTTT
CDR3aa: CASSARDRVLSPLHF

abundance: .
v_gene: TRBV4-2
d_gene: .
j_gene: TRBJ1-3
CDR3nt: TGTGCCAGCAGCCAAGAAACGCCCCGGAACACCATATATTTT
CDR3aa: CASSQETPRNTIYF

abundance: .
v_gene: TRBV7-9
d_gene: .
j_gene: TRBJ1-4
CDR3nt: TGTGCCAGCGGCACAGGGAGTATCGAGGGCACTAATGAAAAACTGTTTTTT
CDR3aa: CASGTGSIEGTNEKLFF

abundance: few
v_gene: TRBV9
d_gene: TRBD2
j_gene: TRBJ2-6
CDR3nt: TGTGCCAGCAGCCTAGAGTGGGGGGGCAACGTCCTGACTTTC
CDR3aa: CASSLEWGGNVLTF

abundance: .
v_gene: TRBV10-3
d_gene: .
j_gene: TRBJ1-3
CDR3nt: TGTGCCATCAGCTTTTCGACGGTTCCTGGAAACACCATATATTTT
CDR3aa: CAISFSTVPGNTIYF

abundance: .
v_gene: TRBV6-5
d_gene: .
j_gene: TRBJ2-7
CDR3nt: TGTGCCAGCAAAGAGTCACAGGTAACGACCTACGAGCAGTACTTC
CDR3aa: CASKESQVTTYEQYF

abundance: medium-sized
v_gene: TRBV18
d_gene: TRBD1
j_gene: TRBJ1-1
CDR3nt: TGTGCCAGCTCACCATTGACAGGGGGGATGAACACTGAAGCTTTCTTT
CDR3aa: CASSPLTGGMNTEAFF

abundance: .
v_gene: TRBV5-1
d_gene: TRBD2
j_gene: TRBJ2-7
CDR3nt: TGCGCCAGCAGCCCTCGCGGGAGCTCCTACGAGCAGTACTTC
CDR3aa: CASSPRGSSYEQYF

abundance: few
v_gene: TRBV6-5
d_gene: TRBD1
j_gene: TRBJ2-1
CDR3nt: TGTGCCAGCAGTTACTCGTGGGACAGGGGCAATGAGCAGTTCTTC
CDR3aa: CASSYSWDRGNEQFF

abundance: .
v_gene: TRBV5-1
d_gene: .
j_gene: TRBJ1-2
CDR3nt: TGCGCCAGCAGCCTTCGGACATCCCCAACATCCTATGGCTACACCTTC
CDR3aa: CASSLRTSPTSYGYTF

abundance: once
v_gene: TRBV28
d_gene: TRBD1
j_gene: TRBJ2-1
CDR3nt: TGTGCCAGCAGATCACAGGGGGTCGATGAGCAGTTCTTC
CDR3aa: CASRSQGVDEQFF

abundance: once
v_gene: TRBV14
d_gene: .
j_gene: TRBJ2-2
CDR3nt: TGTGCCAGCAGCCAAGCACGGGGGTACACCGGGGAGCTGTTTTTT
CDR3aa: CASSQARGYTGELFF

abundance: .
v_gene: TRBV2
d_gene: .
j_gene: TRBJ1-1
CDR3nt: TGTGCCAGCAGTGAACCGTTGAACACTGAAACTTTCTTT
CDR3aa: CASSEPLNTETFF

abundance: once
v_gene: TRBV29-1
d_gene: TRBD1
j_gene: TRBJ2-1
CDR3nt: TGCAGCGGACAGGGGACTCACAATGAGCAGTTCTTC
CDR3aa: CSGQGTHNEQFF

abundance: once
v_gene: TRBV18
d_gene: .
j_gene: TRBJ2-7
CDR3nt: TGTGCCAGCTCACCAGAGGGCTACGAGCAGTACTTC
CDR3aa: CASSPEGYEQYF

abundance: .
v_gene: TRBV5-1
d_gene: .
j_gene: TRBJ1-1
CDR3nt: TGCGCCAGCAGTGGAAAGGGGAGCAGCACTGAAGCTTTCTTT
CDR3aa: CASSGKGSSTEAFF

abundance: .
v_gene: TRBV28
d_gene: .
j_gene: TRBJ1-1
CDR3nt: TGTGCCAGCAGTTTAGGAAGGAGTAATGAAGCTTTCTTT
CDR3aa: CASSLGRSNEAFF

abundance: .
v_gene: TRBV4-1
d_gene: .
j_gene: TRBJ2-2
CDR3nt: TGCGCCAGCAGCCAAGAGACTTTGAACACCGGGGAGCTGTTTTTT
CDR3aa: CASSQETLNTGELFF

abundance: once
v_gene: TRBV7-8
d_gene: TRBD1
j_gene: TRBJ1-6
CDR3nt: TGTGCCAGCAGCGGACAGGTAGATTCACCCCTCCACTTT
CDR3aa: CASSGQVDSPLHF

abundance: once
v_gene: TRBV6-6
d_gene: .
j_gene: TRBJ1-2
CDR3nt: TGTGCCACCAATGGCGGGGACAAGAGACTCTATGGCTACACCTTC
CDR3aa: CATNGGDKRLYGYTF

abundance: .
v_gene: TRBV6-5
d_gene: .
j_gene: TRBJ1-2
CDR3nt: TGTGCCAGCAGTTACGAGGGCAGGGGACCGCGTGGCTACACCTTC
CDR3aa: CASSYEGRGPRGYTF

abundance: .
v_gene: TRBV5-4
d_gene: TRBD2
j_gene: TRBJ2-4
CDR3nt: TGTGCCAGCAGCTTGCCCTCCGGGGGGCAGTACTTC
CDR3aa: CASSLPSGGQYF

abundance: .
v_gene: TRBV5-5
d_gene: TRBD1
j_gene: TRBJ1-6
CDR3nt: TGTGCCAGCAGCTTCACAGGGGGCGTGAATTCACCCCTCCACTTT
CDR3aa: CASSFTGGVNSPLHF

abundance: .
v_gene: TRBV12-1
d_gene: .
j_gene: TRBJ1-5
CDR3nt: TGTGCCAGCAGCCGGCCCGGACAGGGGGGTTTCAATCAGCCCCAGCATTTT
CDR3aa: CASSRPGQGGFNQPQHF

abundance: .
v_gene: TRBV5-6
d_gene: .
j_gene: TRBJ1-2
CDR3nt: TGTGCCAGCACCATAGGACAGACTGTTTCTAACTATGGCTACACCTTC
CDR3aa: CASTIGQTVSNYGYTF

abundance: .
v_gene: TRBV19
d_gene: .
j_gene: TRBJ1-1
CDR3nt: TGTGCCAGTAGTACTCAGGGAGACACTGAAGCTTTCTTT
CDR3aa: CASSTQGDTEAFF

abundance: .
v_gene: TRBV5-6
d_gene: .
j_gene: TRBJ2-5
CDR3nt: TGTGCCAGCAGCTTGGTCGGCGCTCTTCAGGCCCAGTACTTC
CDR3aa: CASSLVGALQAQYF

abundance: .
v_gene: TRBV6-5
d_gene: .
j_gene: TRBJ2-2
CDR3nt: TGTGCCAGCAGTTTTCTCAGACAGAACACCGGGGAGCTGTTTTTT
CDR3aa: CASSFLRQNTGELFF

abundance: .
v_gene: TRBV6-4
d_gene: .
j_gene: TRBJ2-2
CDR3nt: TGTGCCAGCAGTGCACAGGGAACCGCGAACACCGGGGAGCTGTTTTTT
CDR3aa: CASSAQGTANTGELFF

abundance: few
v_gene: TRBV10-2
d_gene: .
j_gene: TRBJ2-1
CDR3nt: TGCGCCAGCAGTGTGCCCCCCGCTGGGGATGAGCAGTTCTTC
CDR3aa: CASSVPPAGDEQFF

abundance: .
v_gene: TRBV28
d_gene: .
j_gene: TRBJ2-2
CDR3nt: TGTGCCAGCAGTTTAACCGGGGAGCTGTTTTTT
CDR3aa: CASSLTGELFF

abundance: .
v_gene: TRBV4-1
d_gene: .
j_gene: TRBJ2-5
CDR3nt: TGCGCCAGCAGCCAAGATAGGATTGTCGCAGGGAAAGAGACCCAGTACTTC
CDR3aa: CASSQDRIVAGKETQYF

abundance: .
v_gene: TRBV29-1
d_gene: TRBD1
j_gene: TRBJ1-1
CDR3nt: TGCAGCGTTTGGGGGGGACAGGGTTTCACTGAAGCTTTCTTT
CDR3aa: CSVWGGQGFTEAFF

abundance: .
v_gene: TRBV10-3
d_gene: TRBD1
j_gene: TRBJ2-5
CDR3nt: TGTGCCATCAGTGAGTCTGACAGGGGGCTTGGGGAGACCCAGTACTTC
CDR3aa: CAISESDRGLGETQYF

abundance: .
v_gene: TRBV14
d_gene: TRBD1
j_gene: TRBJ1-2
CDR3nt: TGTGCCAGCAGCCAAGGACAGGGACGCTATGGCTACACCTTC
CDR3aa: CASSQGQGRYGYTF

abundance: few
v_gene: TRBV7-8
d_gene: .
j_gene: TRBJ2-5
CDR3nt: TGTGCCAGCAGCTTAGCGTCGGTAGCAGGGGAGACCCAGTACTTC
CDR3aa: CASSLASVAGETQYF

abundance: .
v_gene: TRBV9
d_gene: .
j_gene: TRBJ2-7
CDR3nt: TGTGCCAGCGGCCGCGACCTAGAGAAGTACTTC
CDR3aa: CASGRDLEKYF

abundance: .
v_gene: TRBV6-6
d_gene: .
j_gene: TRBJ2-2
CDR3nt: TGTGCCAGCAGTTACCTTAACACCGGGGAGCTGTTTTTT
CDR3aa: CASSYLNTGELFF

abundance: few
v_gene: TRBV19
d_gene: .
j_gene: TRBJ1-5
CDR3nt: TGTGCCAGTAGTTCCTCGACGGGGAATCAGCCCCAGCATTTT
CDR3aa: CASSSSTGNQPQHF

abundance: .
v_gene: TRBV9
d_gene: TRBD2
j_gene: TRBJ2-5
CDR3nt: TGTGCCAGCAGCGTAGGAGCGGGGGGATCGGCAGGAGAGACCCAGTACTTC
CDR3aa: CASSVGAGGSAGETQYF

abundance: .
v_gene: TRBV25-1
d_gene: .
j_gene: TRBJ1-1
CDR3nt: TGTGCCAGCAATGTAGGGGTGGACACTGAAGCTTTCTTT
CDR3aa: CASNVGVDTEAFF

abundance: .
v_gene: TRBV5-1
d_gene: .
j_gene: TRBJ1-1
CDR3nt: TGCGCCAGCAGCTTGGAGGTGGGGGTCATGAACACTGAAGCTTTCTTT
CDR3aa: CASSLEVGVMNTEAFF

abundance: .
v_gene: TRBV5-4
d_gene: TRBD2
j_gene: TRBJ2-3
CDR3nt: TGTGCCAGCAGCTTTGCCCGCCTAGCGGGGGGGCAGGATACGCAGTATTTT
CDR3aa: CASSFARLAGGQDTQYF

abundance: .
v_gene: TRBV7-9
d_gene: TRBD2
j_gene: TRBJ2-1
CDR3nt: TGTGCCAGCAGCGGGAGAACTAGCGGGGGGAAACTTGAGCAGTTCTTC
CDR3aa: CASSGRTSGGKLEQFF

abundance: .
v_gene: TRBV19
d_gene: .
j_gene: TRBJ1-1
CDR3nt: TGTGCCAGTAGTATAGCGGGCGGCCTGAACACTGAAGCTTTCTTT
CDR3aa: CASSIAGGLNTEAFF

abundance: .
v_gene: TRBV19
d_gene: .
j_gene: TRBJ2-3
CDR3nt: TGTGCCAGTAGTAGCGGGGATTGGACAGATACGCAGTATTTT
CDR3aa: CASSSGDWTDTQYF

abundance: .
v_gene: TRBV6-1
d_gene: .
j_gene: TRBJ1-1
CDR3nt: TGTGCCAGCAGTGAAGTGCGGGATAGGAGCACTGAAGCTTTCTTT
CDR3aa: CASSEVRDRSTEAFF

abundance: .
v_gene: TRBV6-5
d_gene: .
j_gene: TRBJ1-6
CDR3nt: TGTGCCAGCAGTTCAGGCAGAACAAATTCACCCCTCCACTTT
CDR3aa: CASSSGRTNSPLHF

abundance: .
v_gene: TRBV5-1
d_gene: .
j_gene: TRBJ1-1
CDR3nt: TGCGCCAGCAGCTCGGCAGCCCAGGGAGCTTTCTTT
CDR3aa: CASSSAAQGAFF